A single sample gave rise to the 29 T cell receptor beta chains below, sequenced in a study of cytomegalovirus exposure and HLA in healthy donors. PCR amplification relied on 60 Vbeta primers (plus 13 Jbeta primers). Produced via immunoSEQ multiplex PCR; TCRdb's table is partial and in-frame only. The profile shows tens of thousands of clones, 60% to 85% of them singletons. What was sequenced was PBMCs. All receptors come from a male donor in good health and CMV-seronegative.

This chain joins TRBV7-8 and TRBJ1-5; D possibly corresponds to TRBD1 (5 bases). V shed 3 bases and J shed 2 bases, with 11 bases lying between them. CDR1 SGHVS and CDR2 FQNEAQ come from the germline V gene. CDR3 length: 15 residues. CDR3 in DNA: TGTGCCAGCAGCTTTACCCAGGGTCGCAATCAGCCCCAGCATTTT. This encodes CASSFTQGRNQPQHF. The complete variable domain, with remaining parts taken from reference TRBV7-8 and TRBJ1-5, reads GAGVSQSPRYKVAKRGQDVALRCDPISGHVSLFWYQQALGQGPEFLTYFQNEAQLDKSGLPSDRFFAERPEGSVSTLKIQRTQQEDSAVYLCASSFTQGRNQPQHFGDGTRLSIL.

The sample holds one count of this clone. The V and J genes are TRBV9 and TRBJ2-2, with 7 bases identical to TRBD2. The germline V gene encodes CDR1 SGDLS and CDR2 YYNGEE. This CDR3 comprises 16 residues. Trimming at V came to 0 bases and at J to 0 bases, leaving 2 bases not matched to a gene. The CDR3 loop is CASSVGLAANTGELFF. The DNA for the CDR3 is TGTGCCAGCAGCGTAGGGCTAGCGGCGAACACCGGGGAGCTGTTTTTT.

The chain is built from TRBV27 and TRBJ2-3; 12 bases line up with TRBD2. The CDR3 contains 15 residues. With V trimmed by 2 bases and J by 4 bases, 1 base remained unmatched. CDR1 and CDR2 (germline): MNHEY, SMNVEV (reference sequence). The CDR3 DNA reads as TGTGCCAGCAGTTTACTAGCGGGAGGGTCAGATACGCAGTATTTT. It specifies CASSLLAGGSDTQYF.

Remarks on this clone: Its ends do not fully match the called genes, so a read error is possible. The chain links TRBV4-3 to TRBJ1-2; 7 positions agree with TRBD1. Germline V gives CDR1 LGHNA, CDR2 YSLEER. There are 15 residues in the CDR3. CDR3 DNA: TGCGCCAGCAGCCAGACAGGACAGGCGCTTTATGGCTACCCCTTC. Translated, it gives CASSQTGQALYGYPF.

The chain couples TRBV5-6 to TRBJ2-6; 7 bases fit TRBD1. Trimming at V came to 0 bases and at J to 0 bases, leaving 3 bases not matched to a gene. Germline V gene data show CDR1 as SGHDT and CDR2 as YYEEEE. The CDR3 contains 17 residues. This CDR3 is CASSLEGAPSGANVLTF. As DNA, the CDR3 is TGTGCCAGCAGCTTGGAGGGGGCCCCCTCTGGGGCCAACGTCCTGACTTTC.

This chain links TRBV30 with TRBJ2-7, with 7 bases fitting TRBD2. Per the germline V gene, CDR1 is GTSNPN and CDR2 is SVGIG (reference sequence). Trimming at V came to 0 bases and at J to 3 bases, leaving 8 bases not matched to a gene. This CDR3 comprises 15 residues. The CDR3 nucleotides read TGTGCCTGGAGTGTTGGGGGGGTGATCCGCTACGAGCAGTACTTC. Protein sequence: CAWSVGGVIRYEQYF.

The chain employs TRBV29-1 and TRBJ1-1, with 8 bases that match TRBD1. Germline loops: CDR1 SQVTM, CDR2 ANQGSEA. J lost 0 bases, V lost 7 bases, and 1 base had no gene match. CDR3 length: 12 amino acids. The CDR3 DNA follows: TGCAGCGCGGGACAGGTGAACACTGAAGCTTTCTTT. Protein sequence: CSAGQVNTEAFF.

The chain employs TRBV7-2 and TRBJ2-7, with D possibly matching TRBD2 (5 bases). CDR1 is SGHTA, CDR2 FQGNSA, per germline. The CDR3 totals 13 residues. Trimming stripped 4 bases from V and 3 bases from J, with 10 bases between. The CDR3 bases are TGTGCCAGCAGCTCCCCGGGGATCTACGAGCAGTACTTC. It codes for CASSSPGIYEQYF.

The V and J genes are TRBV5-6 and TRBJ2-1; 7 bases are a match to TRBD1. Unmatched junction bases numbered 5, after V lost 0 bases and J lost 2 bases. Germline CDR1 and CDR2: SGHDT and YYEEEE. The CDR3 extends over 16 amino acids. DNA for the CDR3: TGTGCCAGCAGCTTGGAGAAGGGGGCGCCCTACAATGAGCAGTTCTTC. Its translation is CASSLEKGAPYNEQFF. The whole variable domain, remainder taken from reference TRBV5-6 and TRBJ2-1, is DAGVTQSPTHLIKTRGQQVTLRCSPKSGHDTVSWYQQALGQGPQFIFQYYEEEERQRGNFPDRFSGHQFPNYSSELNVNALLLGDSALYLCASSLEKGAPYNEQFFGPGTRLTVL.

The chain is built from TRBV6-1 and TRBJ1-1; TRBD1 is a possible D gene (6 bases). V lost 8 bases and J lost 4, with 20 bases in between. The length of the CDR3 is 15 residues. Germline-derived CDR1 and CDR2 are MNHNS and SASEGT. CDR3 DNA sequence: TGTGCCAGCCATTTAATCAGGGGTTCGGTCACTGAAGCTTTCTTT. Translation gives CASHLIRGSVTEAFF.

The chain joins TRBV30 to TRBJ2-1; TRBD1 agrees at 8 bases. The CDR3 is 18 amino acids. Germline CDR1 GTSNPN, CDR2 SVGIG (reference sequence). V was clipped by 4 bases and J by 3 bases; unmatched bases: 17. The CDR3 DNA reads TGTGCCTGGACCCGACAGGGGCCTCAACCGGTTCTCTACAATGAGCAGTTCTTC. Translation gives CAWTRQGPQPVLYNEQFF.

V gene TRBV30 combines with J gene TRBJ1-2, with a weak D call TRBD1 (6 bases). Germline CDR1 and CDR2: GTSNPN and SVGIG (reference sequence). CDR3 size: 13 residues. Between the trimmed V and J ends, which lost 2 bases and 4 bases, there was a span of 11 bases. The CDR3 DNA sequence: TGTGCCTGGAGTTCCGGGACACCCTATGGCTACACCTTC. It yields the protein CAWSSGTPYGYTF.

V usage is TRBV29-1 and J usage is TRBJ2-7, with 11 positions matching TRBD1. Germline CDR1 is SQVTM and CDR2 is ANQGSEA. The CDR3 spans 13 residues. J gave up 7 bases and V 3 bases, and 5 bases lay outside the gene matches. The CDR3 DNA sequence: TGCAGCGTTGAGGGGACAGGGGGTGGGGAGCAGTACTTC. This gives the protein CSVEGTGGGEQYF.

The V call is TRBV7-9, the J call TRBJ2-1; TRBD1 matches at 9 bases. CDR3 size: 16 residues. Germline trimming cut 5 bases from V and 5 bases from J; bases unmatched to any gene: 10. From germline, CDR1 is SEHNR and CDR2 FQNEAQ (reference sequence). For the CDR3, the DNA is TGTGCCAGCAGCCTCCCCCCCGGGACAGGGCACAATGAGCAGTTCTTC. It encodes CASSLPPGTGHNEQFF.

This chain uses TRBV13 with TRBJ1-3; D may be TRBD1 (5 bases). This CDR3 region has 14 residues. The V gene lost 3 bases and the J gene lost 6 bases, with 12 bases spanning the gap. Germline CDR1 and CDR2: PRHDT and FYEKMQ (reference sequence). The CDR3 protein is CASSLGGAVNTIYF. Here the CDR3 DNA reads TGTGCCAGCAGCTTGGGTGGGGCTGTAAACACCATATATTTT.

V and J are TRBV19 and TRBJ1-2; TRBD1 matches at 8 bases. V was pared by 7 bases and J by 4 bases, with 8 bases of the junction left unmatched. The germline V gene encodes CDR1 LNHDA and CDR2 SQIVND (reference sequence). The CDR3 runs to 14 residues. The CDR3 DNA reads TGTGCCAGTACCGTGGACAGGGCCGCCTATGGCTACACCTTC. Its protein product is CASTVDRAAYGYTF.

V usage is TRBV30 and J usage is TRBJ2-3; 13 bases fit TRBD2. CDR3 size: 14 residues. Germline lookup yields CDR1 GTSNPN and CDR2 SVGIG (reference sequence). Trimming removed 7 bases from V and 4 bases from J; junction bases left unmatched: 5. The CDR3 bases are TGTGCCTTAGGACTAGCGGGGGCCCCAGATACGCAGTATTTT. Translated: CALGLAGAPDTQYF.

Here the CDR3 DNA reads TGCGCCAGCAGCTTGGGCTCCTCCGGACAGGGAACTGAAGCTTTCTTT. Protein product: CASSLGSSGQGTEAFF. This chain joins TRBV5-1 and TRBJ1-1; 8 bases are shared with TRBD1. In germline, CDR1 is SGHRS, CDR2 YFSETQ. The CDR3 runs to 16 residues. Germline trimming cut 0 bases from V and 5 bases from J; bases unmatched to any gene: 9.

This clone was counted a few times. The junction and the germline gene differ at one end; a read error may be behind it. The CDR3 here is CASSNGDRGIGANVLPF. The CDR3 DNA sequence: TGCGCCAGCAGCAATGGGGACAGGGGAATTGGGGCCAACGTCCTGCCTTTC. This chain uses TRBV5-1 with TRBJ2-6; TRBD1 agrees at 10 bases. This CDR3 has 17 amino acids. The V gene's germline CDR1 is SGHRS and CDR2 YFSETQ.

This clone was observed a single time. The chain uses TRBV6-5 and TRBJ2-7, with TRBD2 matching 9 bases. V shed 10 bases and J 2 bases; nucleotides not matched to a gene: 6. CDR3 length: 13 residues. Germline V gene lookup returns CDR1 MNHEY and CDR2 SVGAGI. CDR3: CATRTSVTYEQYF. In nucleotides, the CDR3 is TGTGCCACCAGGACTAGCGTAACCTACGAGCAGTACTTC.

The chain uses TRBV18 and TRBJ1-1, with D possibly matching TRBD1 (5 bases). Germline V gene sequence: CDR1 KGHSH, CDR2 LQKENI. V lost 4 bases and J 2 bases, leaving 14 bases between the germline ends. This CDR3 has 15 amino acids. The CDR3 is CASSLRSGGNTEAFF. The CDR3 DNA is TGTGCCAGCTCACTCAGATCGGGGGGTAACACTGAAGCTTTCTTT.

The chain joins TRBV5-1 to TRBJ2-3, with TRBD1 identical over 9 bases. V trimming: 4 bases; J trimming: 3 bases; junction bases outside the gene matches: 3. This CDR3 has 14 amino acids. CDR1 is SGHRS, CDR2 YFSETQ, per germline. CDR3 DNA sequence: TGCGCCAGCAGCAAAGGACAGGGGACAGATACGCAGTATTTT. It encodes CASSKGQGTDTQYF.

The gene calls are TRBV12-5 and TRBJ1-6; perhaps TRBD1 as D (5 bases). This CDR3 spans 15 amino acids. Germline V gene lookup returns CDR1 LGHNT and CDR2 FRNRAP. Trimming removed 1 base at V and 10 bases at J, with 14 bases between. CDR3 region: CASGLESRDYSPLHF. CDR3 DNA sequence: TGTGCTAGTGGTTTGGAGTCCCGGGACTACTCACCCCTCCACTTT.

The CDR3 coding sequence is TGCGCCAGCAGCCCAGGACTAGCGGGGGGAGGGGAGACCCAGTACTTC. Translating gives CASSPGLAGGGETQYF. The V gene is TRBV5-1, the J gene TRBJ2-5, with 14 bases aligning to TRBD2. The junction had 7 bases not matched to a gene; V was cut back by 4 bases and J by 5 bases. The length of the CDR3 is 16 residues. The germline gives CDR1 SGHRS, CDR2 YFSETQ.

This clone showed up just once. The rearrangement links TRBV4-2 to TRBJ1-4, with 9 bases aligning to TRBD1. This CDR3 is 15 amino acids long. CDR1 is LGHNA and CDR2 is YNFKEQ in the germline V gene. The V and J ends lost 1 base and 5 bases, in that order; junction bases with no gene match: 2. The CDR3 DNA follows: TGTGCCAGCAGCCAAGCCGGGACAGGGAATGAAAAACTGTTTTTT. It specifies CASSQAGTGNEKLFF.

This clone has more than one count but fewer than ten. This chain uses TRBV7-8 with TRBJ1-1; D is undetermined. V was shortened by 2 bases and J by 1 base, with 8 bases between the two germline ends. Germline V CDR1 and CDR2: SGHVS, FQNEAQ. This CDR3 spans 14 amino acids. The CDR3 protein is CASSLLRSNTEAFF. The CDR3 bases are TGTGCCAGCAGCTTACTGAGATCGAACACTGAAGCTTTCTTT.

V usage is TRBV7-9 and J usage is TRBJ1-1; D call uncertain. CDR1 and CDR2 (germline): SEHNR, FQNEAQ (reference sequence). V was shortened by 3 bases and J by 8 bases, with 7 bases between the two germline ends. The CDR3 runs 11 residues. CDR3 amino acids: CASSLVQEAFF. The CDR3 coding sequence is TGTGCCAGCAGCTTGGTACAGGAAGCTTTCTTT.

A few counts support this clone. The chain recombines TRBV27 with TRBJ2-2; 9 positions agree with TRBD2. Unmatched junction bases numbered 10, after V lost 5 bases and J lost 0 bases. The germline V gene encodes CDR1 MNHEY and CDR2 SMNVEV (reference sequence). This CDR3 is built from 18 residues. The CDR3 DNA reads TGTGCCAGCAGTCTACGCCCGACTAGCGGCACGAACACCGGGGAGCTGTTTTTT. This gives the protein CASSLRPTSGTNTGELFF.

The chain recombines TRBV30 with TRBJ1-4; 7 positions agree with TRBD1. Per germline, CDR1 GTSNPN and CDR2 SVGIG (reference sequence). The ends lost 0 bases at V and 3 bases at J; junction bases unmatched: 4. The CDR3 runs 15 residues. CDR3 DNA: TGTGCCTGGAGTGTAGGGGGCGCGTCTAATGAAAAACTGTTTTTT. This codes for CAWSVGGASNEKLFF.